This TCR beta chain comes out of a study of T cells after yellow fever vaccination. TCRdb recomputed calls from the 5' RACE reads with MiXCR, one row per CDR3 protein. The sample contains roughly 240,000 distinct CDR3 sequences, approximately 6.3% of which appear only once. This clonotype was observed a handful of times. The ends were cut back, 7 bases at V and 6 bases at J, with 18 bases in the middle. Germline assignment: CDR1 DFQATT and CDR2 SNEGSKA (reference sequence). The CDR3 loop spans 13 amino acids. This TCR came from a man in his thirties or forties who received the YFV17D yellow fever vaccine. The chain is built from TRBV20-1 and TRBJ1-2; D is perhaps TRBD1 (6 bases). The source material was CD4+ T cells sorted from PBMCs, sampled on the day of the yellow fever booster vaccination. The CDR3 protein is CSGRRTANDGYTF. The DNA of the CDR3 is TGCAGTGGAAGACGGACAGCAAATGATGGCTACACCTTC.